What follows are 3 T cell receptor beta chains derived from one specimen sequenced in a study of blood T cell repertoires in COVID-19. Generated by immunoSEQ multiplex PCR, the TCRdb table keeps only in-frame clones and is missing some. The sample records 150,000 to 200,000 clones, approximately 80% being singletons. The sample taken for sequencing was PBMCs or T cells enriched from blood (not recorded which). The receptors come from a man between 65 and 85 years old who had been exposed to COVID-19.

CDR3 region: CASSMPYEGRTQPQHF. The CDR3 coding sequence is TGTGCCAGTAGTATGCCATACGAGGGTCGAACTCAGCCCCAGCATTTT. The rearrangement links TRBV19 to TRBJ1-5; no definite D call. The V end lost 3 bases, the J end lost 6 bases, and 18 bases lay between the germline ends. The CDR3 spans 16 residues. From germline, CDR1 is LNHDA and CDR2 SQIVND (reference sequence).

Worth noting for this clone: This CDR3 is also generated by other DNA sequences in the sample. The chain links TRBV18 to TRBJ2-3; 9 bases are shared with TRBD2. CDR1 is KGHSH, CDR2 LQKENI, per germline. The CDR3 runs to 15 residues. With V trimmed by 0 bases and J by 3 bases, 1 base remained unmatched. CDR3 coding DNA: TGTGCCAGCTCACCACCCCTAGCGGGGACAGATACGCAGTATTTT. This gives the protein CASSPPLAGTDTQYF. Filled out from reference TRBV18 and TRBJ2-3, the complete variable domain reads NAGVMQNPRHLVRRRGQEARLRCSPMKGHSHVYWYRQLPEEGLKFMVYLQKENIIDESGMPKERFSAEFPKEGPSILRIQQVVRGDSAAYFCASSPPLAGTDTQYFGPGTRLTVL.

The chain joins TRBV6-5 to TRBJ1-6; no reliable D call. The CDR3 is made up of 15 amino acids. V was cut by 7 bases and J by 9 bases, with 19 bases left in between. Looked up from germline, CDR1 is MNHEY and CDR2 is SVGAGI. As DNA, the CDR3 is TGTGCCAGCACTCTCTCCGGGGTCGGTGGTTCACCCCTCCACTTT. Residues: CASTLSGVGGSPLHF.